A single sample is the source of the 12 T cell receptor beta chains below, sequenced in a study of spatial heterogeneity in lung cancer. MiXCR, applied by TCRdb to the 5' RACE reads, yields one record per CDR3 protein. Here the sample spans more than 2,000 distinct CDR3 sequences, nearly 4.5% being singletons. The time point here: sample taken at primary tumor resection. Whole RNA was taken from tumor, nontumor lung or frozen PBMC; it was then sequenced unsorted. Sequencing was performed on normal lung tissue next to the tumor, taken at surgery. The receptors stem from a female donor with early-stage non-small cell lung cancer.

In its sample, this clonotype ranks as large. This beta chain is a stray sequence in a library constructed for alpha chains; its clone size is not meaningful. The chain links TRBV3-1 to TRBJ2-3, with a tentative D call TRBD2 (5 bases). CDR1 is LGHDT and CDR2 is YNNKEL in the germline V gene (reference sequence). V gave up 0 bases and J gave up 2 bases, with 12 bases separating them. CDR3 length equals 16 residues. In nucleotides, the CDR3 is TGTGCCAGCAGCCAAGATGTAGCCGGGAACACAGATACGCAGTATTTT. Its translation: CASSQDVAGNTDTQYF.

This clonotype came up many times. A library made for alpha chains picked up this beta chain off target, so its size means little. This chain links TRBV5-1 with TRBJ2-1, with 7 bases matching TRBD2. CDR1 is SGHRS, CDR2 YFSETQ, per germline. The CDR3 has 16 residues. V shed 6 bases, J shed 1 base, and the junction held 10 bases outside the gene matches. This chain's CDR3 is CASNPPGGMSYNEQFF. DNA of the CDR3: TGCGCCAGCAACCCTCCCGGGGGGATGTCCTACAATGAGCAGTTCTTC.

By proportion, this clonotype is medium-sized. Found in a library prepared for alpha chains, this beta chain is an off-target read, and its abundance has little meaning. This rearrangement joins TRBV27 to TRBJ2-7; 8 bases are a match to TRBD2. Germline loops: CDR1 MNHEY, CDR2 SMNVEV (reference sequence). The length of the CDR3 is 15 residues. After removal of 0 bases from V and 5 bases from J, the junction contained 6 bases not matched to a gene. The CDR3 loop is CASSLSTGGPHEQYF. CDR3 nucleotide sequence: TGTGCCAGCAGTTTATCAACGGGAGGGCCCCACGAGCAGTACTTC.

In its sample, this clonotype is medium-sized. This beta chain is an unintended read in a library built for alpha chains; its size means little. This chain joins TRBV29-1 and TRBJ2-2; D may be TRBD2 (5 bases). Trimming shortened V by 6 bases and J by 5 bases, and 13 bases separated the two germline ends. Germline V gives CDR1 SQVTM, CDR2 ANQGSEA. The CDR3 has 13 residues. This CDR3 reads CSVRRGGTGELFF. The CDR3 bases are TGCAGCGTGAGACGGGGTGGAACCGGGGAGCTGTTTTTT.

This clonotype is medium-sized within its sample. For a library built for alpha chains, this beta chain is a stray read; little rests on its size. The chain joins TRBV19 to TRBJ1-4; D gene unclear. In germline, CDR1 is LNHDA, CDR2 SQIVND (reference sequence). The CDR3 is 13 amino acids. DNA of the CDR3: TGTGCATCGGCCGCGACAACTAATGAAAAACTGTTTTTT. Translating it yields CASAATTNEKLFF.

This clonotype is deemed medium-sized. This beta chain slipped into a library made for alpha chains as a stray read, so its size is not meaningful. This CDR3 reads CSASQGSTDTQYF. Written as DNA, the CDR3 is TGCAGTGCCTCACAGGGAAGCACAGATACGCAGTATTTT. V is TRBV20-1 and J is TRBJ2-3, with D possibly TRBD1 on 6 matching bases. Per the germline V gene, CDR1 is DFQATT and CDR2 is SNEGSKA (reference sequence). Deletions cut 6 bases from V and 0 bases from J, with 10 bases between. The CDR3 consists of 13 residues.

This clonotype is medium-sized in the sample. Since the library was made to target alpha chains, this beta chain is a stray read and its abundance is not meaningful. This chain joins TRBV19 and TRBJ2-7; D may be TRBD2 (5 bases). The V and J ends lost 3 bases and 0 bases respectively, with 9 bases between them. The CDR3 contains 14 residues. Germline V CDR1 and CDR2: LNHDA, SQIVND (reference sequence). CDR3 nucleotide sequence: TGTGCCAGTAGTATGGTCGGACTCTCCTACGAGCAGTACTTC. Its translation: CASSMVGLSYEQYF.

This clonotype was recorded at least ten times. This beta chain is a stray read from a library made for alpha chains; its abundance is not meaningful. The genes are TRBV7-9 and TRBJ2-1; 7 bases align to TRBD2. CDR1 SEHNR and CDR2 FQNEAQ come from the germline V gene (reference sequence). The CDR3 runs to 15 residues. The ends lost 5 bases at V and 5 bases at J; junction bases unmatched: 9. DNA of the CDR3: TGTGCCAGCAGCAGAAGCGGGGCTCTGAACAATGAGCAGTTCTTC. It specifies CASSRSGALNNEQFF. Together with reference TRBV7-9 and TRBJ2-1, the CDR3 gives the full variable domain: DTGVSQNPRHKITKRGQNVTFRCDPISEHNRLYWYRQTLGQGPEFLTYFQNEAQLEKSRLLSDRFSAERPKGSFSTLEIQRTEQGDSAMYLCASSRSGALNNEQFFGPGTRLTVL.

Many counts were recorded for this clonotype. The size of this beta chain means little, since it is a stray read in a library made for alpha chains. The genes are TRBV7-3 and TRBJ1-2, with a possible D match to TRBD1 (6 bases). Deletions cut 4 bases from V and 4 bases from J, with 10 bases between. The CDR3 has 13 residues. Germline V gene lookup returns CDR1 SGHTA and CDR2 FQGTGA. CDR3 in amino acids: CASSSTGGYGYTF. DNA for the CDR3: TGTGCCAGCAGCTCGACAGGAGGCTATGGCTACACCTTC.

At least ten counts were recorded for this clonotype. This beta chain represents an off-target read in a library built for alpha chains; its size is of limited meaning. This chain links TRBV10-2 with TRBJ2-1, with a possible D match to TRBD1 (5 bases). V shed 7 bases and J shed 6 bases, with 13 bases lying between them. From germline, CDR1 is WSHSY and CDR2 SAAADI. The CDR3 runs 13 residues. The CDR3 spells CASIDQGSNEQFF. The DNA of the CDR3 is TGCGCCAGCATTGACCAGGGCTCCAATGAGCAGTTCTTC.

In this sample, this clonotype turned up many times. Little can be read into the size of this beta chain, an off-target read in a library designed for alpha chains. The CDR3 loop reads CASKPLLAGEVNQPQHF. Here the CDR3 DNA reads TGTGCCAGTAAGCCCCTTTTGGCGGGCGAAGTCAATCAGCCCCAGCATTTT. V is TRBV19 and J is TRBJ1-5; D call uncertain. This CDR3 has 17 residues. Germline loops: CDR1 LNHDA, CDR2 SQIVND (reference sequence). V shed 7 bases and J shed 3 bases, with 22 bases lying between them.

In this sample, this clonotype turned up many times. Found in a library prepared for alpha chains, this beta chain is an off-target read, and its abundance has little meaning. The chain is built from TRBV20-1 and TRBJ2-5; 10 bases agree with TRBD2. This CDR3 contains 13 residues. The V gene end was trimmed by 5 bases and the J gene end by 4 bases; junction bases not matched to a gene: 4. Germline CDR1 reads DFQATT; CDR2 reads SNEGSKA (reference sequence). Here the CDR3 DNA reads TGCAGTGCTGGCTCTAGCGGGGGAGAGACCCAGTACTTC. This codes for CSAGSSGGETQYF.